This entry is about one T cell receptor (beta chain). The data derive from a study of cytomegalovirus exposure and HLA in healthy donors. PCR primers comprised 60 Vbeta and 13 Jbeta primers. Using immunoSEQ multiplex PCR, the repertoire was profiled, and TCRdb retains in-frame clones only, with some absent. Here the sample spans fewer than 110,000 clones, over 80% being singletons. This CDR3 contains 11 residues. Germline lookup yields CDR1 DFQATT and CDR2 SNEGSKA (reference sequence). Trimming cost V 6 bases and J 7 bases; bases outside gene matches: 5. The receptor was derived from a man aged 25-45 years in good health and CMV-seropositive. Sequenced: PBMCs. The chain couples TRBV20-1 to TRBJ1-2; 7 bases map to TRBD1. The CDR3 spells CSATGVSGYTF. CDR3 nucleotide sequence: TGCAGTGCCACAGGGGTGAGTGGCTACACCTTC.